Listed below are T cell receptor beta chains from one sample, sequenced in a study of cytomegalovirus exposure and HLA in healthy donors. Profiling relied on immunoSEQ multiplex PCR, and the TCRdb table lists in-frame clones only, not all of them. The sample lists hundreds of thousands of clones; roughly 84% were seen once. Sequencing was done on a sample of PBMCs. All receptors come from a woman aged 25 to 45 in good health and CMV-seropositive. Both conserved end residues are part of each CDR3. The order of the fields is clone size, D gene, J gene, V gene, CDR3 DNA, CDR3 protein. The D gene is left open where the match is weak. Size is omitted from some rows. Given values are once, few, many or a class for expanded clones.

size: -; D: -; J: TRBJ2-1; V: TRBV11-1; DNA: TGTGCCAGCAGCGCACCCGGGATAATGAATGAGCAGTTCTTC; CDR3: CASSAPGIMNEQFF
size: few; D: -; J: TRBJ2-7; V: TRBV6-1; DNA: TGTGCCAGCAGTGAAGGGAACAGGGCCTACGAGCAGTACTTC; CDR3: CASSEGNRAYEQYF
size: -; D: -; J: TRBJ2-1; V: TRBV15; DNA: TGTGCCACCAGCGAAGCGAGCTCCTACAATGAGCAGTTCTTC; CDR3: CATSEASSYNEQFF
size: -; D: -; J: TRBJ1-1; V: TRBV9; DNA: TGTGCCAGCAGCGTGGTGAAGAACACTGAAGCTTTCTTT; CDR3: CASSVVKNTEAFF
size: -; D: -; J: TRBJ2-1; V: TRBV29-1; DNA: TGCAGCCTTCTCACTGGCTCCTACAATGAGCAGTTCTTC; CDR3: CSLLTGSYNEQFF
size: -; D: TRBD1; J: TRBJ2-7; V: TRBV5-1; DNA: TGCGCCAGCAGCCCAGGGGACAGGGCCTCCTACGAGCAGTACTTC; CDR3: CASSPGDRASYEQYF
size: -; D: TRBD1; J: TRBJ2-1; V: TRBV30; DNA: TGTGCCTGGACCCTTGGGACAGGGGGCTTAGGGAATGAGCAGTTCTTC; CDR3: CAWTLGTGGLGNEQFF
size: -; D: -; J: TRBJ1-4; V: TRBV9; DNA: TGTGCCAGCAGCGTAGGTCGAGTGGATAATGAAAAACTGTTTTTT; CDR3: CASSVGRVDNEKLFF
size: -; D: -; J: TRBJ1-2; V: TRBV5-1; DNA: TGCGCCAGCAGCTACTCTTCTACGAATGGCTACACCTTC; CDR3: CASSYSSTNGYTF
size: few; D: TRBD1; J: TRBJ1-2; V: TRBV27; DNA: TGTGCCAGCAGTTTACGCCGGGGACAGGGGTATGGCTACACCTTC; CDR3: CASSLRRGQGYGYTF
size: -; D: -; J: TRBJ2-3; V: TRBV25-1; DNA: TGTGCCAGCAGTGGCAGACGCTCAGGCACAGATACGCAGTATTTT; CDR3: CASSGRRSGTDTQYF
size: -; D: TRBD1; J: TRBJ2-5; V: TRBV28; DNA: TGTGCCAGCAGTCCCGGACAGGGAACGGGAGAGACCCAGTACTTC; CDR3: CASSPGQGTGETQYF
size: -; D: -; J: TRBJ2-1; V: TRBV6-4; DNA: TGTGCCAGCAGTGCAGGGACGGGCTCCTACAATGAGCAGTTCTTC; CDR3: CASSAGTGSYNEQFF
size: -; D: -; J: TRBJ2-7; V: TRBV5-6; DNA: TGTGCCAGCAGCTTGGTGGGGGAGGTCTACGAGCAGTACTTC; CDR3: CASSLVGEVYEQYF
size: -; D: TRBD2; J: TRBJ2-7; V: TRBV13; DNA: TGTGCCAGCAGCGGGCAACGGGAGGGCCCCTACGAGCAGTACTTC; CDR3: CASSGQREGPYEQYF
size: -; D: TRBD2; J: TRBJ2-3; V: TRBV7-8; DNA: TGTGCCAGCAGCTCCCCCCGTGGACTAGCGGGAGGGCCGGCAGATACGCAGTATTTT; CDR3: CASSSPRGLAGGPADTQYF
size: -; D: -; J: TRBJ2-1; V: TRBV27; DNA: TGTGCCAGCAGTTTTTCAAGGGTCGAAAGCTCCTACAATGAGCAGTTCTTC; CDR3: CASSFSRVESSYNEQFF
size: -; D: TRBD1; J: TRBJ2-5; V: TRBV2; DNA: TGTGCCAGCAGAGCCGGGACAGGGACGGAGACCCAGTACTTC; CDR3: CASRAGTGTETQYF
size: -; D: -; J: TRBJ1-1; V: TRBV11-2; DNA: TGTGCCACCCAGGGGTCTAGGAACACTGAAGCTTTCTTT; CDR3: CATQGSRNTEAFF
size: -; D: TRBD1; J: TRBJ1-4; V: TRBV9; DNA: TGTGCCAGCAGCGTAGGAGACAGGGTTAATGAAAAACTGTTTTTT; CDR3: CASSVGDRVNEKLFF
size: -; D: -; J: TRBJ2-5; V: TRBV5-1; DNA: TGCGCCAGCAGCTCGACAGCGTACCAAGAGACCCAGTACTTC; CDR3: CASSSTAYQETQYF
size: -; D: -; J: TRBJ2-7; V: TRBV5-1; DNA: TGCGCCAGCAGCTCGTCGACGGCCTACGAGCAGTACTTC; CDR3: CASSSSTAYEQYF
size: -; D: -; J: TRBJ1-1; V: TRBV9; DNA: TGTGCCAGCAGCCTACCCAGGGGCCTTACAAGGAACACTGAAGCTTTCTTT; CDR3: CASSLPRGLTRNTEAFF
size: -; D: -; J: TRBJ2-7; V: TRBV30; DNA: TGTGCCTGGAGTGTGGGAGGAGGACACTACGAGCAGTACTTC; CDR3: CAWSVGGGHYEQYF
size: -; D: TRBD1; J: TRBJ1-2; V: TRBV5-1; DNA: TGCGCCAGCAGCTTGGACGGGACAGGGGACATTGGAGGCTACACCTTC; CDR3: CASSLDGTGDIGGYTF
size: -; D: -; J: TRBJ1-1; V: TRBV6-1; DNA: TGTGCCAGCAGTGAGGACAACACTGAAGCTTTCTTT; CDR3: CASSEDNTEAFF
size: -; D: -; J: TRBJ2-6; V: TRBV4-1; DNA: TGCGCCAGCAGCCAAGTCCGCCTGAGGACCGGGGCCAACGTCCTGACTTTC; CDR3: CASSQVRLRTGANVLTF
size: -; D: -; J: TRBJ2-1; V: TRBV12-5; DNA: TGTGCTAGTGGTACGACGGGACGTGTGAGCAATGAGCAGTTCTTC; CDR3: CASGTTGRVSNEQFF
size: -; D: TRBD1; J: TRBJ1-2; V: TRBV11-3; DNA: TGTGCCAGCAGCCCGGACAGGGCGGAGGGTGGCTACACCTTC; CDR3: CASSPDRAEGGYTF
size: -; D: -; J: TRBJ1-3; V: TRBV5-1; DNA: TGCGCCAGCAGCTTCGGAGAGAAAGGAAACACCATATATTTT; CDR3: CASSFGEKGNTIYF
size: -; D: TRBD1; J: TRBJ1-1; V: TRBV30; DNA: TGTGCCTGGAGTCCCGGGACAGGGGTGAACACTGAAGCTTTCTTT; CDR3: CAWSPGTGVNTEAFF
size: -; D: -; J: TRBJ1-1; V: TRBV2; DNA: TGTGCCAGCAGTGAAGCGCAAGGTCCGAACACTGAAGCTTTCTTT; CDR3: CASSEAQGPNTEAFF
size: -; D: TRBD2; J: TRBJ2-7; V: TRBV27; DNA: TGTGCCAGCAGTCACAGGACTAGCGGGGCCGAGCAGTACTTC; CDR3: CASSHRTSGAEQYF
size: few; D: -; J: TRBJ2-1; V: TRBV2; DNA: TGTGCCAGCAGCCCTGCTCTGGTTACGATCTTC; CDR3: CASSPALVTIF
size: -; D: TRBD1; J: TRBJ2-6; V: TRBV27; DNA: TGTGCCAGCAGATTCGACAGGGCGTCTGGGGCCAACGTCCTGACTTTC; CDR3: CASRFDRASGANVLTF
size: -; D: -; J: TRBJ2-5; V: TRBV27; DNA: TGTGCCAGCAGTTTAGGAGGAGGGAGGGGGCAAGAGACCCAGTACTTC; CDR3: CASSLGGGRGQETQYF
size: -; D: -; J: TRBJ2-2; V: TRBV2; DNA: TGTGCCAGCAGTGTGGGGCGGAACACCGGGGAGCTGTTTTTT; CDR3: CASSVGRNTGELFF
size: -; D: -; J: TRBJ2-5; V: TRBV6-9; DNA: TGTGCCAGCACCACGGCTCAAGAGACCCAGTACTTC; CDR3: CASTTAQETQYF
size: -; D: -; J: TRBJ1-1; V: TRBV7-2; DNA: TGTGCCAGCAGCTTATACCAAGGATCCGCTCGGGGTGAGGCTTTCTTT; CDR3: CASSLYQGSARGEAFF
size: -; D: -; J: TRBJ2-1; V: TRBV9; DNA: TGTGCCAGCAGCGGCTCAACTAGGGGCTCCAACTCCTACAATGAGCAGTTCTTC; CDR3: CASSGSTRGSNSYNEQFF
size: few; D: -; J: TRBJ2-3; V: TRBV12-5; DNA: TGTGCTAGTGGCAGGGCCATCGGAGATACGCAGTATTTT; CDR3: CASGRAIGDTQYF
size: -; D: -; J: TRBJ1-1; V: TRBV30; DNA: TGTGCCTGCTCCGGGCCTCCCGGGGACACTGAAGCTTTCTTT; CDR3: CACSGPPGDTEAFF
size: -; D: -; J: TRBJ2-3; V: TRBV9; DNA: TGTGCCAGCAGCGTAGGGGGGCTAGGCACAGATACGCAGTATTTT; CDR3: CASSVGGLGTDTQYF
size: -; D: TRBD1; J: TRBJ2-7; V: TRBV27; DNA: TGTGCCAGCAGTCCACCGAGGGGACAGCTCAACGAGCAGTACTTC; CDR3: CASSPPRGQLNEQYF
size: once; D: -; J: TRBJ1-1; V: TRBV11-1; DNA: TGTGCCAGCAGCTTCACAGAGAACACTGAAGCTTTCTTT; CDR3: CASSFTENTEAFF
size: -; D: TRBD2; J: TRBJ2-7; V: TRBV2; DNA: TGTGCCAGCAGTGCTTTCGGGGAATCCGGGACTAGCGGGAGTTTGTTGTACGAGCAGTACTTC; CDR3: CASSAFGESGTSGSLLYEQYF
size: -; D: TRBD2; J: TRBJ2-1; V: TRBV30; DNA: TGTGCCTGGACGGGACTAGCGGGCTACAATGAGCAGTTCTTC; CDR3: CAWTGLAGYNEQFF
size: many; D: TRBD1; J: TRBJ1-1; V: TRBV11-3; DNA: TGTGCCAGCAGCTTGACAGGGTCTGAAGCTTTCTTT; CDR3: CASSLTGSEAFF
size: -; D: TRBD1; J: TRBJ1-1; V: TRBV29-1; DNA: TGCAGCACCATGACAGGGCCCCGGAACACTGAAGCTTTCTTT; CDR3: CSTMTGPRNTEAFF
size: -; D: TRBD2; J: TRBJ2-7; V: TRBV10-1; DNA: TGCGCCAGCAGCGATAAGACTAGCGGGAGTGCGGAGCAGTACTTC; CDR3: CASSDKTSGSAEQYF
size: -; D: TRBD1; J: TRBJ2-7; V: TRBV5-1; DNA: TGCGCCAGCAGCTCCGGACAGGGCGGCTACGAGCAGTACTTC; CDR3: CASSSGQGGYEQYF
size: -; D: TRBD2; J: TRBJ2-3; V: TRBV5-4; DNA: TGTGCCAGCAGCTCTACTAGCGGAGCCACAGATACGCAGTATTTT; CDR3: CASSSTSGATDTQYF
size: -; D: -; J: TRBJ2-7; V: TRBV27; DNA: TGTGCCAGCAGTTTACTTCCTGGACAGTCCTCCTACGAGCAGTACTTC; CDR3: CASSLLPGQSSYEQYF
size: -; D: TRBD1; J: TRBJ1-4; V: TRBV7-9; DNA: TGTGCCAGCAGCGTTACCCGGGACAGGGGGGCGATAAATGAAAAACTGTTTTTT; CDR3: CASSVTRDRGAINEKLFF